This T cell receptor (beta chain) was captured by sequencing in a study of blood T cell repertoires in COVID-19. Looked up from germline, CDR1 is SGHVS and CDR2 is FNYEAQ. The V gene lost 11 bases and the J gene lost 5 bases, with 23 bases spanning the gap. CDR3 length: 15 residues. This table comes from immunoSEQ multiplex PCR, and its TCRdb copy is limited to in-frame clones, with some not included. Seen here are under 300,000 clones, 70% to 90% observed once, and the top ten hold approximately 1%. V gene TRBV7-6 combines with J gene TRBJ2-3, with D perhaps TRBD2 (7 bases). Sequenced material: PBMCs or T cells enriched from blood (not recorded which). The clonotype comes from a woman in her twenties or thirties who had recovered from COVID-19. The CDR3 nucleotides are TGTGCCGGCGGGGGCACAGGGTGCGTTGAAGATACGCAGTATTTT. The encoded protein is CAGGGTGCVEDTQYF.